This paragraph covers one T cell receptor beta chain sequence. J was trimmed by 13 bases and V by 4 bases; bases with no gene match: 11. This CDR3 comprises 14 residues. Germline loops: CDR1 LGHNA, CDR2 YSLEER. The record originates from a study of T cell changes during pregnancy in multiple sclerosis. Method: immunoSEQ multiplex PCR; TCRdb's copy keeps in-frame clones and lacks some. The sample holds under 70,000 clones, 90% to 95% seen once. The chain recombines TRBV4-3 with TRBJ2-3; 10 bases are a match to TRBD1. The material sequenced was CD4+ T cells from peripheral blood mononuclear cells, taken in the first trimester of pregnancy. This clonotype originated in a female donor with multiple sclerosis, enrolled in a pregnancy study. CDR3 protein: CASSRDPGQGEKYF. CDR3 nucleotide sequence: TGCGCCAGCAGCCGAGACCCAGGACAGGGGGAAAAGTATTTT.